The 18 T cell receptor beta chains below were found in one sample sequenced in a study of blood T cell repertoires in COVID-19. Sequencing was performed with immunoSEQ multiplex PCR; in TCRdb, only in-frame clones are kept and a portion is missing. This sample has approximately 58,000 clones, with 65% to 90% found just once. The sequencing sample was made of peripheral blood. These receptors were collected from a woman aged 55 to 70 with acute or convalescent COVID-19.

This rearrangement joins TRBV18 to TRBJ2-2; 7 bases map to TRBD1. V was pared by 6 bases and J by 2 bases, with 12 bases of the junction left unmatched. The CDR3 contains 17 residues. The V gene's germline CDR1 is KGHSH and CDR2 LQKENI. The CDR3 loop is CASSRERGRNNTGELFF. CDR3 in DNA: TGTGCCAGCTCTAGGGAGAGGGGGCGGAATAACACCGGGGAGCTGTTTTTT.

The gene calls are TRBV7-3 and TRBJ2-3; 12 nucleotides align to TRBD2. The CDR3 extends over 15 amino acids. Germline V gene data show CDR1 as SGHTA and CDR2 as FQGTGA. Trimming took 5 bases from V and 4 from J; bases not matched to a gene: 4. CDR3 residues: CASSPSGGAPDTQYF. The CDR3 region has the DNA TGTGCCAGCAGCCCTAGCGGGGGGGCCCCAGATACGCAGTATTTT.

This chain links TRBV5-4 with TRBJ2-5; TRBD2 aligns across 8 bases. There are 13 residues in the CDR3. The germline gives CDR1 SGHNT, CDR2 YYREEE (reference sequence). V shed 6 bases and J 6 bases; nucleotides not matched to a gene: 7. The CDR3 DNA reads as TGTGCCAGCATAGGTAGCGGGGCGAAGACCCAGTACTTC. Residues: CASIGSGAKTQYF.

This clone has just a few counts. The junction differs from germline at one of its ends, possibly a read error. The chain uses TRBV6-5 and TRBJ1-2; D may be TRBD1 (6 bases). The CDR3 runs 14 residues. The germline V gene has CDR1 MNHEY and CDR2 SVGAGI. The CDR3 DNA sequence: TGTGCCAGCAGTTTGGACAGCCAGATGACTCTGCTCCACTTC. Translated: CASSLDSQMTLLHF.

The chain couples TRBV19 to TRBJ2-3; 8 bases align to TRBD2. This CDR3 has 15 residues. V shed 4 bases, J shed 0 bases, and the junction held 3 bases outside the gene matches. Germline V gene sequence: CDR1 LNHDA, CDR2 SQIVND (reference sequence). In DNA form, the CDR3 reads TGTGCCAGTAGTAATTTAGCGGGGAGCACAGATACGCAGTATTTT. This codes for CASSNLAGSTDTQYF.

The V gene is TRBV9, the J gene TRBJ2-7, with TRBD1 as a possible D gene (5 bases). V lost 4 bases and J lost 2, with 22 bases in between. Germline CDR1 reads SGDLS; CDR2 reads YYNGEE. The CDR3 is made up of 17 amino acids. The CDR3 protein is CASSPGGAAAVAYEQYF. The CDR3 DNA reads TGTGCCAGCAGCCCAGGTGGGGCCGCAGCAGTGGCCTACGAGCAGTACTTC.

The chain employs TRBV19 and TRBJ1-5, with D unclear. The CDR3 is 15 residues long. Germline-derived CDR1 and CDR2 are LNHDA and SQIVND (reference sequence). The V end lost 1 base, the J end lost 2 bases, and 9 bases lay between the germline ends. CDR3 nucleotides: TGTGCCAGTAGTATAGTTCGGGGAGGCAATCAGCCCCAGCATTTT. As protein: CASSIVRGGNQPQHF.

The V gene is TRBV6-1, the J gene TRBJ1-2; tentatively, D is TRBD1 (5 bases). V was trimmed by 3 bases and J by 9 bases, leaving 17 bases between them. Germline CDR1 and CDR2: MNHNS and SASEGT. The CDR3 runs to 14 residues. CDR3 coding DNA: TGTGCCAGCAGTGAGGGGCCACGAAAGCAGAGCTACACCTTC. Its translation: CASSEGPRKQSYTF.

The V and J genes are TRBV10-3 and TRBJ2-1; D unclear. Per germline, CDR1 ENHRY and CDR2 SYGVKD. The CDR3 length is 11 residues. DNA of the CDR3: TGTGCTATCTCGGAAGCGAAGGAGCAGTTCTTC. Translation: CAISEAKEQFF.

The rearrangement joins TRBV11-2 to TRBJ1-4; 9 nucleotides line up with TRBD1. The CDR3 is made up of 16 amino acids. V lost 1 base and J lost 4; bases outside the gene matches: 4. Per the germline V gene, CDR1 is SGHAT and CDR2 is FQNNGV. This CDR3 reads CASSLATGGVNEKLFF. The CDR3 nucleotides are TGTGCCAGCAGCTTAGCCACAGGGGGCGTTAATGAAAAACTGTTTTTT.

This chain links TRBV7-9 with TRBJ1-3; 7 bases fit TRBD1. Germline-derived CDR1 and CDR2 are SEHNR and FQNEAQ (reference sequence). Unmatched junction bases numbered 9, after V lost 4 bases and J lost 0 bases. There are 17 residues in the CDR3. CDR3 protein: CASSSGTAFFSGNTIYF. In nucleotides, the CDR3 is TGTGCCAGCAGCTCGGGGACAGCCTTCTTCTCTGGAAACACCATATATTTT. The whole variable domain, remainder taken from reference TRBV7-9 and TRBJ1-3, is DTGVSQNPRHKITKRGQNVTFRCDPISEHNRLYWYRQTLGQGPEFLTYFQNEAQLEKSRLLSDRFSAERPKGSFSTLEIQRTEQGDSAMYLCASSSGTAFFSGNTIYFGEGSWLTVV.

V usage is TRBV19 and J usage is TRBJ2-1; D gene uncertain. V was shortened by 0 bases and J by 4 bases, with 4 bases between the two germline ends. The CDR3 runs to 13 residues. Germline loops: CDR1 LNHDA, CDR2 SQIVND (reference sequence). The chain's CDR3 is CASSIDRYNEQFF. The CDR3 DNA reads TGTGCCAGTAGTATAGACAGGTACAATGAGCAGTTCTTC.

The V gene is TRBV6-6, the J gene TRBJ1-1; 7 bases are shared with TRBD1. Germline V gives CDR1 MNHNY, CDR2 SVGAGI (reference sequence). CDR3 size: 14 residues. After removal of 4 bases from V and 1 base from J, the junction contained 3 bases not matched to a gene. The CDR3 loop reads CASSFRQGNTEAFF. CDR3 bases: TGTGCCAGCAGTTTTCGACAGGGGAACACTGAAGCTTTCTTT.

The chain carries TRBV4-2 and TRBJ2-6, with D maybe TRBD2 (5 bases). The CDR3 has 17 residues. Per germline, CDR1 LGHNA and CDR2 YNFKEQ. Trimming shortened V by 0 bases and J by 0 bases, and 9 bases separated the two germline ends. The CDR3 region has the DNA TGTGCCAGCAGCCAAGATCCGGGAATCTCTGGGGCCAACGTCCTGACTTTC. As protein: CASSQDPGISGANVLTF.

CDR3 protein: CASSYSAGTMKAFF. The CDR3 coding sequence is TGTGCCAGCAGTTACTCGGCCGGGACAATGAAGGCTTTCTTT. The rearrangement uses TRBV6-5 and TRBJ1-1; tentative D call: TRBD1 (6 bases). The germline gives CDR1 MNHEY, CDR2 SVGAGI. This CDR3 region has 14 residues. V was shortened by 0 bases and J by 11 bases, with 16 bases between the two germline ends.

This clone was recorded only once. The chain links TRBV6-5 to TRBJ2-5; D uncertain. Per the germline V gene, CDR1 is MNHEY and CDR2 is SVGAGI. The CDR3 contains 14 residues. The V end was cut by 0 bases, the J end by 4 bases, with 9 bases between. The CDR3 nucleotides read TGTGCCAGCAGTTACTCCCCGATCGGAGAGACCCAGTACTTC. Its translation is CASSYSPIGETQYF.

The J gene is TRBJ2-7, the V gene TRBV7-9, with TRBD2 matching 10 bases. V trimming: 7 bases; J trimming: 7 bases; junction bases outside the gene matches: 25. The germline V gene has CDR1 SEHNR and CDR2 FQNEAQ (reference sequence). CDR3 length: 19 residues. The CDR3 nucleotides read TGTGCCAGCACCCTGTGGGGGGCCTTAGCGGGGGGACACCCTAGGGAGCAGTACTTC. This translates into CASTLWGALAGGHPREQYF.

The chain uses TRBV10-1 and TRBJ1-2; the D gene is possibly TRBD1 (5 bases). The CDR3 sequence is 13 residues long. Trimming cost V 6 bases and J 8 bases, with 16 bases left between them. Germline CDR1 WNHNN, CDR2 SYGVQD (reference sequence). The CDR3 DNA reads TGCGCCAGCAGGGGGAGGACGGGGGAGGGCTACACCTTC. Protein product: CASRGRTGEGYTF.